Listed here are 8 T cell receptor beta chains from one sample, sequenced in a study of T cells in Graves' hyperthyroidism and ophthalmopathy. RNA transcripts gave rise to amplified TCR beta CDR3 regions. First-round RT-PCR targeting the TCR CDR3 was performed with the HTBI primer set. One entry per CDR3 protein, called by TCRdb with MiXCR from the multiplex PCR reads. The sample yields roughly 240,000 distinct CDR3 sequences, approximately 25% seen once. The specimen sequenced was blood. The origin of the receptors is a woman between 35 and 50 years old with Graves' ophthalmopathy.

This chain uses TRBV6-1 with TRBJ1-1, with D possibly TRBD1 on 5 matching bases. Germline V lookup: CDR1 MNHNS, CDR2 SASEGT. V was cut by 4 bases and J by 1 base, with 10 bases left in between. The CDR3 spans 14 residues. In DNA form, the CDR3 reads TGTGCCAGCAGTGCGGGGCCCCCGAACACTGAAGCTTTCTTT. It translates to CASSAGPPNTEAFF.

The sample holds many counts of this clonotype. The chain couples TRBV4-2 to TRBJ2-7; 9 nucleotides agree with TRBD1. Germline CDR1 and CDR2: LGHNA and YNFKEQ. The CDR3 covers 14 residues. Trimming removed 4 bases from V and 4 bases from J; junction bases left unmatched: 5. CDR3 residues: CASSREGQGYEQYF. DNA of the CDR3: TGTGCCAGCAGCCGTGAGGGACAGGGTTACGAGCAGTACTTC.

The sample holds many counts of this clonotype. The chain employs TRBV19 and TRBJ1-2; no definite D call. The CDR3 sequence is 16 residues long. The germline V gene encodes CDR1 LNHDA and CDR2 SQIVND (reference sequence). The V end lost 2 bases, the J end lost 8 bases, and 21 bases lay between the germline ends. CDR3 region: CASSITPFDPLRGYTF. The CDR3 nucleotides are TGTGCCAGTAGTATAACGCCGTTCGATCCCCTTCGAGGCTACACCTTC.

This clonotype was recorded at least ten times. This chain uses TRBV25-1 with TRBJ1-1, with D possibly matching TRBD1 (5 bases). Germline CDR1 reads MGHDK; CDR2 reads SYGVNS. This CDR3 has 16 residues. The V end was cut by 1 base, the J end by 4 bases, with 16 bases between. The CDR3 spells CASSESRGLVGTEAFF. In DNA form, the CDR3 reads TGTGCCAGCAGTGAATCGAGGGGCCTGGTTGGCACTGAAGCTTTCTTT.

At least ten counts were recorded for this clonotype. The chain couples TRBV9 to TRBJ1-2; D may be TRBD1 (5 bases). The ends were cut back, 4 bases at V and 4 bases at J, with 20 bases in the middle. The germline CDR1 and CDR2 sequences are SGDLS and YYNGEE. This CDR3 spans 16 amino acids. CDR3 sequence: CASSPLAQGGPYGYTF. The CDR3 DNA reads TGTGCCAGCAGCCCTCTCGCCCAGGGTGGACCCTATGGCTACACCTTC.

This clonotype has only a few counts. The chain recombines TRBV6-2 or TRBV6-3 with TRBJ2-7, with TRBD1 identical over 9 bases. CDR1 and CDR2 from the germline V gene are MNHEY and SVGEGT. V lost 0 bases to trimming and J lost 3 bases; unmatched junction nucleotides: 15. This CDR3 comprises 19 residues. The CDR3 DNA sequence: TGTGCCAGCAGTTACTCGAGAGACATCAAGGACAGGGGTATCTACGAGCAGTACTTC. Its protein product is CASSYSRDIKDRGIYEQYF.

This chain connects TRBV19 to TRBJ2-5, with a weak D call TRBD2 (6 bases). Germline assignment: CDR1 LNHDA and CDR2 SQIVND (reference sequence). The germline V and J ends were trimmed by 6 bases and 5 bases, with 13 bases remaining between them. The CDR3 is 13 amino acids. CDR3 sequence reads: CASSARETETQYF. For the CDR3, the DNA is TGTGCCAGTAGCGCACGGGAGACGGAGACCCAGTACTTC.

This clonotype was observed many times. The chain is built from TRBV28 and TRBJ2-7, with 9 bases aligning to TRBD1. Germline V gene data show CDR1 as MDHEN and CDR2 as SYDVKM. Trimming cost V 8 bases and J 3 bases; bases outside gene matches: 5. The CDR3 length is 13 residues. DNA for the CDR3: TGTGCCAGCGGACGACAGGGGGTCTACGAGCAGTACTTC. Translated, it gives CASGRQGVYEQYF.